This T cell receptor beta chain was recorded in a study of beta chain features in type 1 diabetes listed by TCRdb under 2018. Turning to the overall study: No differences in mean age, gender distribution, total cell number or subset yield were found between patients and healthy donors. A total of approximately 110,000,000 sorted cells were examined across all samples, and a strong correlation was observed between cell number per subset and RNA yield. The study compared TCRB repertoires of sorted circulating CD4+ T cell subsets between recently diagnosed type 1 diabetes patients and matched healthy donors. Whereas all 30 or so donors provided naive and central memory subsets, regulatory and stem cell-like memory subsets were isolated from just 8 patients and about 8 healthy donors. On the study overall, not on this receptor specifically: HLA sub-analyses involved small numbers of individuals, so any influence of HLA type on TCRB rearrangement remained unresolved. Shorter templates might be favored by PCR, yet because patient and control samples were amplified and corrected together, any such skew would affect both groups equally. Because cDNA rather than genomic DNA was sequenced, highly expressing activated cells could have been over-represented, although no difference in activation and CD3 levels was found between groups. The naive, central memory and regulatory TCRB repertoires appeared to resemble one another more closely among patients than among healthy donors. Fewer insertions and more nucleotide deletions at VDJ recombination sites were observed in patients with type 1 diabetes, implying thymic rearrangement abnormalities. A moderate but significant shortening of TCRB CDR3 length was observed in type 1 diabetes patients in all four CD4+ subsets.

CDR1 and CDR2, per the germline V gene, are SGHDT and YYEEEE. There are 14 amino acids in the CDR3, from cysteine to phenylalanine inclusive. Of all the DNA, just the CDR3 is kept, 42 bases in frame from base 1. At the junction V is shortened by 0 bases and J by 7 bases, with 11 bases in between. This clone has a handful of counts. The antigen this receptor binds is unknown. One base away there is no much larger clone; base qualities are not given. The High Capacity cDNA Reverse Transcription Kit was used to reverse transcribe all of the isolated RNA, meaning that expressed TCRB transcripts were what got sequenced. Naive, central memory and regulatory T cell samples underwent deep immunoSEQ sequencing, averaging about 3.57 million total reads per sample. Sorted cells were lysed in RLT buffer and RNA was extracted with DNase-treated RNeasy Micro or Mini kits, depending on cell number. Each cell subset was processed separately to prevent cross-contamination, with patient and healthy donor samples processed together. The immunoSEQ multiplex PCR was used to amplify TCRB sequences from cDNA, yielding 87-bp fragments that span the CDR3 region. Sequencing of the amplicons was performed on the Illumina HiSeq platform. The study's processing was this. PCR bias was corrected computationally using synthetic template baselines, and reads within Hamming distance 2 were collapsed, with unmergeable singletons discarded. By aligning reads against IMGT, V, D and J genes, CDR3 length, and insertions or deletions at six rearrangement sites were assigned. Clonotype counts were normalized to sorted cell number within each subset before computing true diversity and Gini coefficients with the tcR R package. Repertoire sharing was quantified using the overlap coefficient calculated on TCRB nucleotide sequences. As a proxy for the pre-selection repertoire, out-of-frame TCRB sequences from naive cells were analyzed. TCRdb took this table from immuneACCESS and kept in-frame rearrangements with V and J called. Such tables lack part of the clones; where checked against another copy, unresolved V genes explain under half of the gap, and the rest is unexplained. The V and J calls and the clone size are those of that table, but D and trimming were determined from the DNA. The sample table holds 200,000 to 300,000 clones, of which roughly 11% were seen once. Around 0.017% of the sample goes to the ten largest clones.

Each donor gave one peripheral blood draw, approximately 100 mL on average, collected into heparinised tubes. Naive, central memory, regulatory and stem cell-like memory CD4+ T cells were sorted on a BD FACSAria II using a panel including CD45RO, CCR7, CD25, CD127, CD95 and CD27. A purity above 98% was achieved for all sorted populations. Right away, PBMCs were isolated by Lymphoprep density gradient centrifugation and were stained directly, with no culture step. To minimize batch effects, samples were stained and sorted in pairs, one healthy donor with one patient per experiment. The sequenced material came from naive CD4+ T cells from blood. The cell subset or site tag for this specimen amounts to: true naive CD4+ T cells. The sequence was collected from a man aged 30 to 39 with type 1 diabetes. The receptor chain draws on TRBV5-6 and TRBJ2-1; perhaps TRBD1 is the D gene, with 5 bases matching. CDR3 loop: CASSLGRVRNEQFF. The nucleotide sequence is given as TGTGCCAGCAGCTTGGGCAGGGTGAGGAATGAGCAGTTCTTC.